A selection of T cell receptor beta chains follows, all from one sample in a study of blood T cells in healthy people across ages. TCRdb recomputed calls from the 5' RACE reads with MiXCR, one row per CDR3 protein. The sample holds hundreds of thousands of distinct CDR3 sequences; roughly 32% are singletons and the top ten take roughly 15%. The sample was blood. The receptor source for this set is a woman older than 75 in good health. Both conserved end residues are part of each CDR3. The D gene is left open where the match is weak. Size tells how often a clone was seen (once, few, many) or the class of an expanded clone, and some rows leave it out.

CDR3aa	CDR3nt	v_gene	abundance	j_gene	d_gene
CASSDQTGVKRDF	TGTGCCAGCAGCGACCAAACCGGGGTGAAAAGGGACTTC	TRBV7-2	few	TRBJ2-4	NA
CASSQTGERQPQHF	TGTGCCAGCAGTCAGACAGGGGAACGCCAGCCCCAGCATTTT	TRBV6-6	few	TRBJ1-5	TRBD1
CSATYRLAGGRNEQFF	TGCAGTGCTACCTATAGGCTAGCGGGGGGCAGGAATGAGCAGTTCTTC	TRBV20-1	many	TRBJ2-1	TRBD2
CSAREETGSNSPLHF	TGCAGTGCTAGAGAGGAGACAGGTTCTAATTCACCCCTCCACTTT	TRBV20-1	NA	TRBJ1-6	NA
CSVPLTGGLNEQFF	TGCAGTGTTCCCCTTACGGGGGGCCTCAATGAGCAGTTCTTC	TRBV20-1	NA	TRBJ2-1	NA
CASSPMGQGEAQYF	TGTGCCAGCAGCCCTATGGGCCAGGGGGAGGCCCAGTACTTC	TRBV7-2	few	TRBJ2-5	NA
CASSQDPRAGYTF	TGTGCCAGCAGCCAAGATCCCAGGGCGGGCTACACCTTC	TRBV3-1	few	TRBJ1-2	NA
CSARDGDRGGTYEQYF	TGCAGTGCTAGAGATGGAGACAGGGGAGGCACCTACGAGCAGTACTTC	TRBV20-1	many	TRBJ2-7	TRBD1
CASSSLAGGPRNEQFF	TGTGCCAGCAGCTCCCTAGCGGGGGGGCCTAGGAATGAGCAGTTCTTC	TRBV7-3	many	TRBJ2-1	TRBD2
CSAPQGSSYNSPLHF	TGCAGTGCGCCCCAGGGCAGCTCCTATAATTCACCCCTCCACTTT	TRBV20-1	NA	TRBJ1-6	NA
CASSEEWGGQPQHF	TGTGCCAGCAGTGAAGAGTGGGGGGGCCAGCCCCAGCATTTT	TRBV6-1	many	TRBJ1-5	NA
CSAVRTREMPQHF	TGCAGTGCGGTACGGACCAGGGAGATGCCCCAGCATTTT	TRBV20-1	NA	TRBJ1-5	NA
CASSLLRGGAERDTQYF	TGTGCCAGCAGCTTACTACGGGGCGGGGCTGAGAGGGATACGCAGTATTTT	TRBV7-2	many	TRBJ2-3	NA
CSATGRRGDVGQYF	TGCAGTGCTACCGGGCGCCGGGGGGATGTTGGGCAGTACTTC	TRBV20-1	NA	TRBJ2-5	TRBD2
CASSLLTDRSYEQYF	TGCGCCAGCAGCTTATTGACGGACAGGTCCTACGAGCAGTACTTC	TRBV5-1	many	TRBJ2-7	TRBD1